The 5 T cell receptor beta chains below all came from one sample that was sequenced in a study of OX40 agonist ivuxolimab in advanced cancers. Data came from immunoSEQ multiplex PCR; TCRdb stores just in-frame clones and leaves some out. The sample includes roughly 97,000 clones, around nine tenths seen only once; the top ten take just under 0.8%. The specimen comprised CD4+ or CD8+ T cells sorted from blood, sampled in a trial of the OX40 agonist ivuxolimab. All receptors come from an adult with an advanced solid tumor such as melanoma, head and neck, liver or kidney cancer.

This rearrangement joins TRBV5-6 to TRBJ2-3, with 13 nucleotides matching TRBD2. V lost 4 bases, J lost 3 bases, and 5 bases stayed unmatched. The CDR3 length is 16 residues. Germline loops: CDR1 SGHDT, CDR2 YYEEEE. This chain's CDR3 is CASSVGLAGITDTQYF. The CDR3 DNA sequence: TGTGCCAGCAGCGTGGGACTAGCGGGGATAACAGATACGCAGTATTTT.

This rearrangement joins TRBV11-2 to TRBJ2-3; D may be TRBD1 (5 bases). This CDR3 is built from 15 residues. The germline CDR1 and CDR2 sequences are SGHAT and FQNNGV. V was pared by 3 bases and J by 5 bases, with 15 bases between. CDR3 coding DNA: TGTGCCAGCAGCTTCAATTTCCAAAGGGGAGATACGCAGTATTTT. Protein: CASSFNFQRGDTQYF.

This rearrangement joins TRBV28 to TRBJ1-6; D not resolved. This CDR3 is 15 amino acids long. V was pared by 5 bases and J by 6 bases, with 14 bases between. Per the germline V gene, CDR1 is MDHEN and CDR2 is SYDVKM. This chain's CDR3 is CASSPPGRGNSPLHF. For the CDR3, the DNA is TGTGCCAGCAGTCCCCCCGGACGGGGTAATTCACCCCTCCACTTT.

This clone was counted only a few times. V gene TRBV7-2 combines with J gene TRBJ1-6; 8 positions match TRBD1. The CDR3 totals 14 residues. Germline V gene data show CDR1 as SGHTA and CDR2 as FQGNSA. J was trimmed by 9 bases and V by 2 bases; bases with no gene match: 3. CDR3 sequence (DNA): TGTGCCAGCAGCTTACCAGGGGGCATTTCACCCCTCCACTTT. Translation: CASSLPGGISPLHF.

The chain carries TRBV7-2 and TRBJ1-5; the D is unclear. This CDR3 contains 16 residues. V was trimmed by 2 bases and J by 5 bases, leaving 16 bases between them. CDR1 is SGHTA and CDR2 is FQGNSA in the germline V gene. The CDR3 DNA follows: TGTGCCAGCAGCTTATGGGATGCACCCGGTGATCAGCCCCAGCATTTT. Protein: CASSLWDAPGDQPQHF.